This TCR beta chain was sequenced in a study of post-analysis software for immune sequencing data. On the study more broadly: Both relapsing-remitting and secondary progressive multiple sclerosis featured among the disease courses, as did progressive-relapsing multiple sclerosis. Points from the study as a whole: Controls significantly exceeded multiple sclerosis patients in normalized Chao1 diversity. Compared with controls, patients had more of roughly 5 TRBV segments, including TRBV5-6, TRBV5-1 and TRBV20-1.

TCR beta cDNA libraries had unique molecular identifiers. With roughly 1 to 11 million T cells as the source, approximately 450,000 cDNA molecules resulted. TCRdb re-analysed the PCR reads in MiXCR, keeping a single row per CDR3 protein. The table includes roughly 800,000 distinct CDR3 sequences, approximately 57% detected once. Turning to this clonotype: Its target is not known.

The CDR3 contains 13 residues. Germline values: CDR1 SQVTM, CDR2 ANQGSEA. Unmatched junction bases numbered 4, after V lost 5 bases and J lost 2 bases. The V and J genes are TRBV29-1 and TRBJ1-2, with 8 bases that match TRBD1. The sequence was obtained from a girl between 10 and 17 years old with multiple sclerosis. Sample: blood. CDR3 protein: CSVRGTGNYGYTF. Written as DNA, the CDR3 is TGCAGCGTTCGGGGGACAGGAAACTATGGCTACACCTTC.